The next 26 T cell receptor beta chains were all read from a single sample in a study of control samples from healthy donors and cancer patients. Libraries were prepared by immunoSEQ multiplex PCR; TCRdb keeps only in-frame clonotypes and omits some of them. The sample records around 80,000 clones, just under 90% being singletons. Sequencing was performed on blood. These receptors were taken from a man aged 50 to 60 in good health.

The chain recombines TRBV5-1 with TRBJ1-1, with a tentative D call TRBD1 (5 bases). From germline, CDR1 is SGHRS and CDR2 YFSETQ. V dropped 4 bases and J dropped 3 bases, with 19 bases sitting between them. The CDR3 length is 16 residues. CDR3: CASSVSQGGGYTEAFF. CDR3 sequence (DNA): TGCGCCAGCAGCGTATCCCAGGGAGGAGGGTACACTGAAGCTTTCTTT.

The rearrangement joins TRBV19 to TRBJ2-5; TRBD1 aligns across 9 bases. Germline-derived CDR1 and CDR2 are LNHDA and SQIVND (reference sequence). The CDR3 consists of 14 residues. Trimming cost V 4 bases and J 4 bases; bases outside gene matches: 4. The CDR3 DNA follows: TGTGCCAGTAGTAACAGGGGGCGCAGAGAGACCCAGTACTTC. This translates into CASSNRGRRETQYF.

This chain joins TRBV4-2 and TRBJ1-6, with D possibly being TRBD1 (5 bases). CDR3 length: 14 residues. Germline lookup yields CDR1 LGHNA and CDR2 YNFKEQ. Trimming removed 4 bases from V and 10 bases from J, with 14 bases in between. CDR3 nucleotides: TGTGCCAGCAGCCGGGCAGGGCAGGGATCACCCCTCCACTTT. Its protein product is CASSRAGQGSPLHF.

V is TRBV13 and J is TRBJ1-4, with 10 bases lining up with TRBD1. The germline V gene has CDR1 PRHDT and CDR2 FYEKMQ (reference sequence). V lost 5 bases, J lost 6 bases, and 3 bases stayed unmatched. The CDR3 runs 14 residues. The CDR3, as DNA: TGTGCCAGCAGCCCTGGACAGGGGGATGAAAAACTGTTTTTT. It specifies CASSPGQGDEKLFF.

CDR3 amino acids: CSALSGTNEKLFF. CDR3 sequence (DNA): TGCAGCGCCCTCTCGGGAACTAATGAAAAACTGTTTTTT. This chain connects TRBV29-1 to TRBJ1-4; D is unresolved. Germline lookup yields CDR1 SQVTM and CDR2 ANQGSEA. The CDR3 contains 13 residues. V was trimmed by 7 bases and J by 1 base, leaving 10 bases between them.

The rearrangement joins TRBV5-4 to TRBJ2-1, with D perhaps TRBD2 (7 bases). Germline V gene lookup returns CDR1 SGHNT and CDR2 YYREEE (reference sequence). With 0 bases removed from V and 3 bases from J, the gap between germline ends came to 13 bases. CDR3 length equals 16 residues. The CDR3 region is CASSLDEGGDYNEQFF. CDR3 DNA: TGTGCCAGCAGCTTGGACGAGGGGGGGGACTACAATGAGCAGTTCTTC.

In DNA form, the CDR3 reads TGTGCCAGCAGGGTGGACAGGAGCTCCTACGAGCAGTACTTC. Translated, it gives CASRVDRSSYEQYF. The V call is TRBV2, the J call TRBJ2-7, with TRBD1 matching 7 bases. There are 14 residues in the CDR3. Trimming cost V 6 bases and J 0 bases; bases outside gene matches: 5. Germline V lookup: CDR1 SNHLY, CDR2 FYNNEI.

CDR3 sequence reads: CASSEIRGGETQYF. Written as DNA, the CDR3 is TGTGCCAGCAGTGAAATCCGGGGAGGAGAGACCCAGTACTTC. The chain couples TRBV6-1 to TRBJ2-5, with D perhaps matching TRBD2 (6 bases). Germline assignment: CDR1 MNHNS and CDR2 SASEGT. The ends were cut back, 2 bases at V and 4 bases at J, with 11 bases in the middle. This CDR3 has 14 amino acids.

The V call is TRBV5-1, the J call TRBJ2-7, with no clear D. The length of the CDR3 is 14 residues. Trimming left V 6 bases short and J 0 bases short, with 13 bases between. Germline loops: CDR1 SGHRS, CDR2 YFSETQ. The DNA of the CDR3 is TGCGCCAGCAAGTGGGTGGGCAGCTCCTACGAGCAGTACTTC. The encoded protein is CASKWVGSSYEQYF.

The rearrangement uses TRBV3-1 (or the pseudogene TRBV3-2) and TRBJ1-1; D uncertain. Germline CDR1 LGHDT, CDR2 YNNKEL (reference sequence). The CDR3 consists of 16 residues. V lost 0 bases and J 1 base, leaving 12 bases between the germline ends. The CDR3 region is CASSQDREGGNTEAFF. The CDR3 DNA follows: TGTGCCAGCAGCCAAGATCGGGAGGGCGGGAACACTGAAGCTTTCTTT.

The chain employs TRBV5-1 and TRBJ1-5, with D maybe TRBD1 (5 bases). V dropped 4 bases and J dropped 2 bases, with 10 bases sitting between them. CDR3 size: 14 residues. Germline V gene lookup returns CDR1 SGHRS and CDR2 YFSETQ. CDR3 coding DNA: TGCGCCAGCAGCCCACGAGGGGGCAATCAGCCCCAGCATTTT. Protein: CASSPRGGNQPQHF.

CDR3 sequence (DNA): TGCGCCAGCAGCTCCCCGGGAAGGGGAGAGACCCAGTACTTC. It encodes CASSSPGRGETQYF. The chain is built from TRBV5-1 and TRBJ2-5; D is possibly TRBD1 or TRBD2 (5 bases each). CDR1 is SGHRS and CDR2 is YFSETQ in the germline V gene. Between the trimmed V and J ends, which lost 3 bases and 4 bases, there was a span of 13 bases. This CDR3 is 14 amino acids long.

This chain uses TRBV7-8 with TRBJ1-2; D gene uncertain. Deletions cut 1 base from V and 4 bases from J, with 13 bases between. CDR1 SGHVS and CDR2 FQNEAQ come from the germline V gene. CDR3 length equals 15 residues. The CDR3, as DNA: TGTGCCAGCAGCTTAGAAGGCGGCGATTTCTATGGCTACACCTTC. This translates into CASSLEGGDFYGYTF.

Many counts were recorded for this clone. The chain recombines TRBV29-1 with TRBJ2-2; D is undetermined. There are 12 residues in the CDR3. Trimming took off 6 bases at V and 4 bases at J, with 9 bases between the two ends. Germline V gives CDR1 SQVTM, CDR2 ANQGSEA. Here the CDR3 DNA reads TGCAGCGTCCCAGACGCCACCGGGGAGCTGTTTTTT. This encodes CSVPDATGELFF.

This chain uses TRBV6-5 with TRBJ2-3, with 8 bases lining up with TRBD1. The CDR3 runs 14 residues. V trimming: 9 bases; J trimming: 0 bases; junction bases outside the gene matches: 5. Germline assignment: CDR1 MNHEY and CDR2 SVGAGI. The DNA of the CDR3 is TGTGCCAGTGGAAGGACAGGGAGCACAGATACGCAGTATTTT. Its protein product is CASGRTGSTDTQYF.

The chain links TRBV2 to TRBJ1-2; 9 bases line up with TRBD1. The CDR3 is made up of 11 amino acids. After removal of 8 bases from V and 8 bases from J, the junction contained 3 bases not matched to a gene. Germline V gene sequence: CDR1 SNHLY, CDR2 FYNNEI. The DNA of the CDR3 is TGTGCCAGCGGACAGGGGACGGGCTACACCTTC. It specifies CASGQGTGYTF.

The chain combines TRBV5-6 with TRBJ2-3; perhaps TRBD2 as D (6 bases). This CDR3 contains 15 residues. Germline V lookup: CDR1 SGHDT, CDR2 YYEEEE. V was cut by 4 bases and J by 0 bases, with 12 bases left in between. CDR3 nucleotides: TGTGCCAGCAGCGCGGCGGGACCGAGCACAGATACGCAGTATTTT. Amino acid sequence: CASSAAGPSTDTQYF.

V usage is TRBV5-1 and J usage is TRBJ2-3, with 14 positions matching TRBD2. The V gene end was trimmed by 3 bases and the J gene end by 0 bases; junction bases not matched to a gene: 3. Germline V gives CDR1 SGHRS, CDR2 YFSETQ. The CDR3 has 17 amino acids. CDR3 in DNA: TGCGCCAGCAGCTGGGGGACTAGCGGGGGTAGCACAGATACGCAGTATTTT. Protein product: CASSWGTSGGSTDTQYF.

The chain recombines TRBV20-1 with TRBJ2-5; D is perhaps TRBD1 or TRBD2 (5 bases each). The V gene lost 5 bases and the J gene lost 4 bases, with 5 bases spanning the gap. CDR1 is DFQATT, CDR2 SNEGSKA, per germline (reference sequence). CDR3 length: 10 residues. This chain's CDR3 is CSAGTETQYF. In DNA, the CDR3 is TGCAGTGCTGGGACAGAGACCCAGTACTTC.

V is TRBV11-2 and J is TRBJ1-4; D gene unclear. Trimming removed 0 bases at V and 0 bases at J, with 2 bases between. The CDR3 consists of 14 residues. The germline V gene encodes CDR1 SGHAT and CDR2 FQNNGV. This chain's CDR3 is CASSLDATNEKLFF. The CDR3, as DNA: TGTGCCAGCAGCTTAGATGCAACTAATGAAAAACTGTTTTTT.

In DNA, the CDR3 is TGTGCCAGCAGCCAGGATAGCGGGGGGCAATCCTACAATGAGCAGTTCTTC. Amino acids: CASSQDSGGQSYNEQFF. The chain carries TRBV4-2 and TRBJ2-1, with 10 bases lining up with TRBD2. Per germline, CDR1 LGHNA and CDR2 YNFKEQ. The CDR3 loop spans 17 amino acids. With V trimmed by 3 bases and J by 1 base, 6 bases remained unmatched.

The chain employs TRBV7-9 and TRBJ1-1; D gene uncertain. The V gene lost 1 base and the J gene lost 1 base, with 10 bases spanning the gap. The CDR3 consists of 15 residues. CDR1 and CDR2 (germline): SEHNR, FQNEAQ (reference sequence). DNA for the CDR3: TGTGCCAGCAGCTTAGAGGCACTGAGGAACACTGAAGCTTTCTTT. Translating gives CASSLEALRNTEAFF.

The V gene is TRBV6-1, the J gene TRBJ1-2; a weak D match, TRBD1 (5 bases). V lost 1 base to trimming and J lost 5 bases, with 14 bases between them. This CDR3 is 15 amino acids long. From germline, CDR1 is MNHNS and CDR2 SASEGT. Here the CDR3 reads CASSEVSGLNYGYTF. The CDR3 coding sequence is TGTGCCAGCAGTGAAGTATCAGGGTTGAATTATGGCTACACCTTC.

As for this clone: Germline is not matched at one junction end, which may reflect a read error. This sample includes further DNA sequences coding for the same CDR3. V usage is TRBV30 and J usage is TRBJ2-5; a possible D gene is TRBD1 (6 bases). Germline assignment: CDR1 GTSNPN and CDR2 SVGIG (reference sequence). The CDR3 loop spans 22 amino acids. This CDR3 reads CAWSGPDAWVLFPDRPQETQYF. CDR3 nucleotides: TGTGCCTGGAGTGGGCCGGACGCGTGGGTTTTATTCCCGGACAGACCACAAGAGACTCAGTACTTC.

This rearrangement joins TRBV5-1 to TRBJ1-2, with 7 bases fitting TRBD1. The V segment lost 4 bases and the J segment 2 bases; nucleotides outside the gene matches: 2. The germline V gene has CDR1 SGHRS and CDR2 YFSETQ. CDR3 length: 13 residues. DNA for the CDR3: TGCGCCAGCAGCCCGACAGGGAACTATGGCTACACCTTC. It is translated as CASSPTGNYGYTF.

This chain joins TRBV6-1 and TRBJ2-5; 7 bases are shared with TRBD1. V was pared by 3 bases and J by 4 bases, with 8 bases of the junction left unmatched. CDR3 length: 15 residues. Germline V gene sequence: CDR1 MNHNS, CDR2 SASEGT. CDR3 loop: CASSETGYKGETQYF. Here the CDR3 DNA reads TGTGCCAGCAGTGAGACAGGGTATAAGGGAGAGACCCAGTACTTC.